Below, one T cell receptor beta chain is given with its context. The data belong to a study of T cells in Graves' hyperthyroidism and ophthalmopathy. Amplified TCR beta CDR3 regions came from RNA transcripts. The HTBI primer set was used in a first-round RT-PCR of the TCR CDR3. In TCRdb, the multiplex PCR reads were re-called with MiXCR into one record per CDR3 protein. Among about 160,000 distinct CDR3 sequences listed, about 9% were seen once. Losses at the gene ends were 3 bases for V and 0 bases for J; bases not matched to a gene: 3. CDR1 is SGHRS and CDR2 is YFSETQ in the germline V gene. The CDR3 covers 15 residues.

The sample consisted of blood. The V gene is TRBV5-1, the J gene TRBJ2-3, with TRBD1 matching 8 bases. This TCR was recovered from a woman aged 18-30 years with Graves' hyperthyroidism that later progressed to Graves' ophthalmopathy. The DNA of the CDR3 is TGCGCCAGCAGCTACCGGGACAGGAGCACAGATACGCAGTATTTT. This gives the protein CASSYRDRSTDTQYF.